This T cell receptor (beta chain) comes out of a study of blood T cell repertoires in COVID-19. The germline gives CDR1 MNHEY, CDR2 SMNVEV (reference sequence). V lost 5 bases to trimming and J lost 3 bases; unmatched junction nucleotides: 4. CDR3 length: 13 residues. This table comes from immunoSEQ multiplex PCR, and its TCRdb copy is limited to in-frame clones, with some not included. The sample has 220,000 or so clones, approximately 84% seen once. The origin of this receptor is a man aged 50 or older who had recovered from COVID-19. This sequence joins TRBV27 and TRBJ2-7, with 7 bases fitting TRBD1. The specimen sequenced was peripheral blood. CDR3 sequence reads: CASSPRTGYEQYF. DNA for the CDR3: TGTGCCAGCAGTCCCAGGACAGGCTACGAGCAGTACTTC.